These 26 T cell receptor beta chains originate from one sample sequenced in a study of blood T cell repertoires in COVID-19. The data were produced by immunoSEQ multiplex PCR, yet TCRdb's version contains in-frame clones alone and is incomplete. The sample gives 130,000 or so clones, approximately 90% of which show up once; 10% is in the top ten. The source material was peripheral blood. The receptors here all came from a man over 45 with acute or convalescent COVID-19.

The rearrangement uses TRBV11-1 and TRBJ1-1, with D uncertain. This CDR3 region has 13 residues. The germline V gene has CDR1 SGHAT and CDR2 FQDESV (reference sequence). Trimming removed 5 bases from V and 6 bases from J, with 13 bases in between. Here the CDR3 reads CASSPFGGPEAFF. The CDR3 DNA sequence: TGTGCCAGCAGCCCCTTTGGAGGACCTGAAGCTTTCTTT.

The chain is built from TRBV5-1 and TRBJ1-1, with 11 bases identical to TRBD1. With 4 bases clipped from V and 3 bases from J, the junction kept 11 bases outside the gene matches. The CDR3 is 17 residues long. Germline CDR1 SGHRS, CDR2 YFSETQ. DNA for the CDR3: TGCGCCAGCAGCACTGGACAGGGGGCGCCTCCAGACACTGAAGCTTTCTTT. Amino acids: CASSTGQGAPPDTEAFF.

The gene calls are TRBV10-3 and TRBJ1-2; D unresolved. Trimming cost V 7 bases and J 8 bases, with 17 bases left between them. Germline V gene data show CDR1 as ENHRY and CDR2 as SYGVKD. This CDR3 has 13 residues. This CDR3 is CAITHEGSLGYTF. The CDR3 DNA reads TGTGCCATCACCCATGAGGGCTCCTTGGGCTACACCTTC.

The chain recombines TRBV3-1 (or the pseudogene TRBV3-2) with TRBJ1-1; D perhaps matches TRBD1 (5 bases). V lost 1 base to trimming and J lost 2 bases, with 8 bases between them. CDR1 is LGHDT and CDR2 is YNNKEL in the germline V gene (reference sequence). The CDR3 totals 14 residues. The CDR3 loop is CASSQAGGNTEAFF. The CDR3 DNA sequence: TGTGCCAGCAGCCAAGCGGGGGGAAACACTGAAGCTTTCTTT.

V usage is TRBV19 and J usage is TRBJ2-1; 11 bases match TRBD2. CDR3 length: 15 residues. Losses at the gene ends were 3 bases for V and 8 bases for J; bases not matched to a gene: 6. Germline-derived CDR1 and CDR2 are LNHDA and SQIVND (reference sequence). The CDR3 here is CASSIGTSGVDEQFF. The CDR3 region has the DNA TGTGCCAGTAGTATTGGGACTAGCGGCGTCGATGAGCAGTTCTTC. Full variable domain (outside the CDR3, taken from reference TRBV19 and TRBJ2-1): DGGITQSPKYLFRKEGQNVTLSCEQNLNHDAMYWYRQDPGQGLRLIYYSQIVNDFQKGDIAEGYSVSREKKESFPLTVTSAQKNPTAFYLCASSIGTSGVDEQFFGPGTRLTVL.

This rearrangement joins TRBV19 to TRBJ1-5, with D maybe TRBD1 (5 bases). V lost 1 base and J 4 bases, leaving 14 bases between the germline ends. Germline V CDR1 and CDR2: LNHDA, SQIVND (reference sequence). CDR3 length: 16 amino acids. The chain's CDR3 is CASSIVRGEANQPQHF. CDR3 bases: TGTGCCAGTAGTATAGTAAGAGGGGAGGCGAATCAGCCCCAGCATTTT.

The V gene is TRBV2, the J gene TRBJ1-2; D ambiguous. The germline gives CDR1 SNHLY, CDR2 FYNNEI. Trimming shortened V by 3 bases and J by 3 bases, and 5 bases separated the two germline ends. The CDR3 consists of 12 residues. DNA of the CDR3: TGTGCCAGCAGTGAGAGGGACTATGGCTACACCTTC. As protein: CASSERDYGYTF.

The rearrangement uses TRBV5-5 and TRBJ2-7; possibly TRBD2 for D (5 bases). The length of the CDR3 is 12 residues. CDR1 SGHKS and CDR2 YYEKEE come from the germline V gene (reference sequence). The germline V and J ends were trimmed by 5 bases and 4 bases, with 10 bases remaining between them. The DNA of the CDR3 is TGTGCCAGCAGTTTAACGGGGTACGAGCAGTACTTC. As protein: CASSLTGYEQYF. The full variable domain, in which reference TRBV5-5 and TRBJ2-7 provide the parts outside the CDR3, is DAGVTQSPTHLIKTRGQQVTLRCSPISGHKSVSWYQQVLGQGPQFIFQYYEKEERGRGNFPDRFSARQFPNYSSELNVNALLLGDSALYLCASSLTGYEQYFGPGTRLTVT.

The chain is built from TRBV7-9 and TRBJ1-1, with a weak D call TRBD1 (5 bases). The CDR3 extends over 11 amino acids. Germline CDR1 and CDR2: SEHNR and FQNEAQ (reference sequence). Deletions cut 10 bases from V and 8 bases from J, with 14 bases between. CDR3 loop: CATGGGAEAFF. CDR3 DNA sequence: TGTGCCACCGGTGGAGGGGCCGAAGCTTTCTTT.

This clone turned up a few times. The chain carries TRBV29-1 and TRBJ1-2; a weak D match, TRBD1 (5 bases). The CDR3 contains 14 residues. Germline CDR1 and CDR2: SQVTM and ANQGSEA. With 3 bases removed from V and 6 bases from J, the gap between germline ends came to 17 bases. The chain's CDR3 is CSVEVSGVVDGYTF. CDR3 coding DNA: TGCAGCGTTGAGGTTTCGGGGGTTGTCGATGGCTACACCTTC.

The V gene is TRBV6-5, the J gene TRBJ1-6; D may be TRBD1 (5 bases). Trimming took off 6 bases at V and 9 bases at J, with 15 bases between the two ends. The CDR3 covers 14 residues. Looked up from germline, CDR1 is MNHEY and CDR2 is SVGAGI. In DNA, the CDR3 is TGTGCCAGCAGAACCGGCAGGGATCGTTCACCCCTCCACTTT. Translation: CASRTGRDRSPLHF.

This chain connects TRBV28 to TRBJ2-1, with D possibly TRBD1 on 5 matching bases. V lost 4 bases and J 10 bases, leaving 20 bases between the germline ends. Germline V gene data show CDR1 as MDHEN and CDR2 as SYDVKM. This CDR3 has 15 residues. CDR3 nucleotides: TGTGCCAGCAGTTACCCGAGGCAGGGCCTCGGGGAGCAGTTCTTC. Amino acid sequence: CASSYPRQGLGEQFF.

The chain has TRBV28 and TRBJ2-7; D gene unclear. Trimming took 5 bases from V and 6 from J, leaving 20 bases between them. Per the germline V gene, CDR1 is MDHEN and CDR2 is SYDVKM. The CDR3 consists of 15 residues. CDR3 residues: CASSTHPVQASEQYF. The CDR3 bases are TGTGCCAGCAGTACCCACCCGGTTCAGGCCTCCGAGCAGTACTTC.

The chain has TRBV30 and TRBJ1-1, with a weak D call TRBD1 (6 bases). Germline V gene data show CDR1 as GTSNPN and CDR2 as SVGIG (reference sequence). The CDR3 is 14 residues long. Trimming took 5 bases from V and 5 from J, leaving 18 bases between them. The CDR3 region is CAWGAQGRRTEAFF. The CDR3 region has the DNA TGTGCCTGGGGTGCACAGGGAAGGAGGACTGAAGCTTTCTTT.

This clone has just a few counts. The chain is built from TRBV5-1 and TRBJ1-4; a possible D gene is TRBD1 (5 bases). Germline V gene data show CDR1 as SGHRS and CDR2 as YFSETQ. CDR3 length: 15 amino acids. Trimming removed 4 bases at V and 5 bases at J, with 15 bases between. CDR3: CASSSLGGENEKLFF. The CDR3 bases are TGCGCCAGCAGCAGCCTGGGGGGTGAAAATGAAAAACTGTTTTTT.

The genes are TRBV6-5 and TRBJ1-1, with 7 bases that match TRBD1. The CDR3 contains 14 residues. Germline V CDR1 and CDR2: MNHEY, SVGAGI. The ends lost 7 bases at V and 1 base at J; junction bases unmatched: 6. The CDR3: CASTVDRANTEAFF. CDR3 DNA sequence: TGTGCCAGCACCGTCGACAGGGCGAACACTGAAGCTTTCTTT.

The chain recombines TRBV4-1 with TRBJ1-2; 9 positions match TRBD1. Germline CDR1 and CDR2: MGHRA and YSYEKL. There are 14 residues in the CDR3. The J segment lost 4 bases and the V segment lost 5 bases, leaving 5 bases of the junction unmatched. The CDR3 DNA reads TGCGCCAGCAGCGGGACAGGGAAGGGCTATGGCTACACCTTC. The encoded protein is CASSGTGKGYGYTF.

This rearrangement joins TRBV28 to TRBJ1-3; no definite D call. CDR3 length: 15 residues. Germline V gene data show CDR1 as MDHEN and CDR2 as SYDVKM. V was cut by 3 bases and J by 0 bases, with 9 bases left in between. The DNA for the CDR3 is TGTGCCAGCAGTTTCAGAGGGATCTCTGGAAACACCATATATTTT. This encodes CASSFRGISGNTIYF. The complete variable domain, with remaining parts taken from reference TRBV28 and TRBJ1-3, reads DVKVTQSSRYLVKRTGEKVFLECVQDMDHENMFWYRQDPGLGLRLIYFSYDVKMKEKGDIPEGYSVSREKKERFSLILESASTNQTSMYLCASSFRGISGNTIYFGEGSWLTVV.

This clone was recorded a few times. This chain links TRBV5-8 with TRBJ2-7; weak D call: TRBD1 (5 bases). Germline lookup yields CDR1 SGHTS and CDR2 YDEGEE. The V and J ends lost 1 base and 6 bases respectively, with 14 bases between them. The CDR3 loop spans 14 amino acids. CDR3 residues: CASSLRGHGFEQYF. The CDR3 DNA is TGTGCCAGCAGCTTGCGCGGACACGGCTTCGAGCAGTACTTC.

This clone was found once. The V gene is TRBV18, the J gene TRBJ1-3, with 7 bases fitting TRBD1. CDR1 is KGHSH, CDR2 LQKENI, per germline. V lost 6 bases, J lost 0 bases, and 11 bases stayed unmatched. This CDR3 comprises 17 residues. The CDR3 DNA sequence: TGTGCCAGCTCGGACAGGCTAGGGGGAAGCTCTGGAAACACCATATATTTT. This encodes CASSDRLGGSSGNTIYF.

The CDR3: CASSSLSGNTIYF. CDR3 nucleotide sequence: TGTGCCAGCTCATCCCTCTCTGGAAACACCATATATTTT. The chain combines TRBV18 with TRBJ1-3, with no clear D. The germline V gene encodes CDR1 KGHSH and CDR2 LQKENI. The CDR3 extends over 13 amino acids. The germline V and J ends were trimmed by 5 bases and 0 bases, with 5 bases remaining between them.

CDR3 sequence: CASSQGTGIVEKLFF. The CDR3 nucleotides read TGCGCCAGCAGCCAAGGGACAGGGATAGTAGAAAAACTGTTTTTT. The V and J genes are TRBV4-1 and TRBJ1-4; 8 bases are shared with TRBD1. CDR1 and CDR2 (germline): MGHRA, YSYEKL. CDR3 length: 15 residues. The ends lost 1 base at V and 8 bases at J; junction bases unmatched: 6.

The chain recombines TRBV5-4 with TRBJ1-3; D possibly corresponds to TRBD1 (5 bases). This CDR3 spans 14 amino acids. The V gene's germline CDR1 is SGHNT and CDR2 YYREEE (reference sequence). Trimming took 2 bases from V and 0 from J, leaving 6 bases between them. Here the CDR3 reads CASSFQGSGNTIYF. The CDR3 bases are TGTGCCAGCAGCTTTCAGGGCTCTGGAAACACCATATATTTT. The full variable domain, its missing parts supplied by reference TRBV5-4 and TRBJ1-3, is ETGVTQSPTHLIKTRGQQVTLRCSSQSGHNTVSWYQQALGQGPQFIFQYYREEENGRGNFPPRFSGLQFPNYSSELNVNALELDDSALYLCASSFQGSGNTIYFGEGSWLTVV.

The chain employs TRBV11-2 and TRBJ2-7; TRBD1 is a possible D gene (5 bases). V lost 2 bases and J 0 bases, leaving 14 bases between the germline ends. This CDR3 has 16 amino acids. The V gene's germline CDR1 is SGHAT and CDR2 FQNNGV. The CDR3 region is CASSLSAKGISYEQYF. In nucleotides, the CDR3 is TGTGCCAGCAGCTTAAGTGCCAAGGGGATCTCCTACGAGCAGTACTTC. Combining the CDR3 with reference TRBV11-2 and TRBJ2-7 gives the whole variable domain EAGVAQSPRYKIIEKRQSVAFWCNPISGHATLYWYQQILGQGPKLLIQFQNNGVVDDSQLPKDRFSAERLKGVDSTLKIQPAKLEDSAVYLCASSLSAKGISYEQYFGPGTRLTVT.

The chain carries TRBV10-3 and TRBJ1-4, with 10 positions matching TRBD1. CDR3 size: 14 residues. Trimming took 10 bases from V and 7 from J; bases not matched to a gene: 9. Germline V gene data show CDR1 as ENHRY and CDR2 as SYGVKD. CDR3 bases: TGTGCCACCCGACAGGGGGCGGATCGTGAAAAACTGTTTTTT. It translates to CATRQGADREKLFF.

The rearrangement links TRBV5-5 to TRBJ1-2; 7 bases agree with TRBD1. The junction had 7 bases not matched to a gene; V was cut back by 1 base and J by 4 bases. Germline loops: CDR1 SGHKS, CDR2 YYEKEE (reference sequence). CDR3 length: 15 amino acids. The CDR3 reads CASSLYFGTVYGYTF. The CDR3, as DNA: TGTGCCAGCAGCTTGTATTTCGGGACAGTCTATGGCTACACCTTC.